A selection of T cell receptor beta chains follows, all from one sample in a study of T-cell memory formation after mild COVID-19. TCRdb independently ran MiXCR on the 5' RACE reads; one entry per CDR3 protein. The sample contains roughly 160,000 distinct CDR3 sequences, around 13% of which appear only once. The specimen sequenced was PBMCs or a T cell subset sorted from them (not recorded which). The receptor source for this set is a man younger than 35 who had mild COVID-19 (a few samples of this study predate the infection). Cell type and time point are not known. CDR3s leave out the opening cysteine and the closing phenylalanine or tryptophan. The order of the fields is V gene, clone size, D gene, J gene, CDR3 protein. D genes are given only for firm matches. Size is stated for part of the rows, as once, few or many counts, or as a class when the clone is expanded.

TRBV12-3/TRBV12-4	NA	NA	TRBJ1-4	ASTGSWGLNEKLF
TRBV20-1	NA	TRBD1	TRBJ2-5	SARDSGTVEETQY
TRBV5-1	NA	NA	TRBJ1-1	ASSLRRGGENTEAF
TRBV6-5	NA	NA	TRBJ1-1	ASTLDSRGTEAF
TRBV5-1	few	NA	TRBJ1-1	ASIPGGGTRGTEAF
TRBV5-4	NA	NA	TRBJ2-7	ASSFPAAQGYEQY
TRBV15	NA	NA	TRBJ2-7	ATSRDTLSYEQY
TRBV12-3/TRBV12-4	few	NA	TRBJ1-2	ASSFRYGYT
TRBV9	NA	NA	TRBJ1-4	ASTPAGQTNEKLF
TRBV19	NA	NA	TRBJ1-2	ASSRGQLYGYT
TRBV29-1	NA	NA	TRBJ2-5	SAVKGPRRETQY
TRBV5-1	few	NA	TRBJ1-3	ASSPDGGNTIY
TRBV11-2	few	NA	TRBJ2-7	ASSTRWSEGQY
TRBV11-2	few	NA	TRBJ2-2	ASSLDTGWTGELF
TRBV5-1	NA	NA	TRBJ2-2	ASRVISTNTGELF
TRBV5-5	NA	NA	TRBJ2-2	ASSLGAQNTGELF
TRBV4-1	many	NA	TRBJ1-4	ASSQGWAPNEKLF
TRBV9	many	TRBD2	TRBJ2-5	ASSPRSSSGGAETQY